The 19 T cell receptor beta chains in this list originate from one sample, sequenced in a study of blood T cell repertoires in COVID-19. Clones were read by immunoSEQ multiplex PCR, and TCRdb kept only the in-frame ones, dropping some. The table shows roughly 74,000 clones, with 88% occurring only once. The sample consisted of peripheral blood. All receptors come from a man between 65 and 80 years old with active or convalescent COVID-19.

This sequence joins TRBV19 and TRBJ1-1, with 9 bases identical to TRBD1. The CDR3 has 15 amino acids. The junction had 3 bases not matched to a gene; V was cut back by 3 bases and J by 1 base. Germline CDR1 and CDR2: LNHDA and SQIVND (reference sequence). The CDR3 coding sequence is TGTGCCAGTAGTATGACAGGGGGTCCGAACACTGAAGCTTTCTTT. It yields the protein CASSMTGGPNTEAFF.

The chain has TRBV18 and TRBJ1-2, with D maybe TRBD1 (5 bases). Trimming shortened V by 0 bases and J by 6 bases, and 8 bases separated the two germline ends. Looked up from germline, CDR1 is KGHSH and CDR2 is LQKENI. The length of the CDR3 is 13 residues. The CDR3 DNA is TGTGCCAGCTCACCACCCAGGGAAGATGGCTACACCTTC. It yields the protein CASSPPREDGYTF.

This chain joins TRBV19 and TRBJ1-1, with D possibly TRBD1 on 6 matching bases. The CDR3 runs to 12 residues. The V gene lost 8 bases and the J gene lost 3 bases, with 10 bases spanning the gap. In germline, CDR1 is LNHDA, CDR2 SQIVND (reference sequence). The CDR3 DNA sequence: TGTGCCAGTCGCAGGGGTTACACTGAAGCTTTCTTT. Translating gives CASRRGYTEAFF. The complete variable domain, with remaining parts taken from reference TRBV19 and TRBJ1-1, reads DGGITQSPKYLFRKEGQNVTLSCEQNLNHDAMYWYRQDPGQGLRLIYYSQIVNDFQKGDIAEGYSVSREKKESFPLTVTSAQKNPTAFYLCASRRGYTEAFFGQGTRLTVV.

J is TRBJ1-3 and V is TRBV3-1 (or the pseudogene TRBV3-2); D remains ambiguous. CDR1 is LGHDT and CDR2 is YNNKEL in the germline V gene (reference sequence). Trimming took off 2 bases at V and 4 bases at J, with 15 bases between the two ends. CDR3 length equals 16 residues. CDR3 in DNA: TGTGCCAGCAGCCAACGGCCAGGAGGCGCCGGAAACACCATATATTTT. Translation: CASSQRPGGAGNTIYF.

The gene calls are TRBV28 and TRBJ2-1; D unclear. The CDR3 spans 15 residues. Germline V CDR1 and CDR2: MDHEN, SYDVKM. Trimming pared 2 bases from V and 4 bases from J, leaving 12 bases between. The CDR3 loop reads CASSLGGGAYNEQFF. The DNA for the CDR3 is TGTGCCAGCAGTTTAGGTGGTGGAGCTTACAATGAGCAGTTCTTC.

The genes are TRBV2 and TRBJ1-5, with TRBD1 as a possible D gene (5 bases). In germline, CDR1 is SNHLY, CDR2 FYNNEI. V gave up 3 bases and J gave up 2 bases, with 11 bases separating them. The CDR3 length is 15 residues. The CDR3 DNA reads TGTGCCAGCAGTGATCTAGGGGTCGGCAATCAGCCCCAGCATTTT. Protein product: CASSDLGVGNQPQHF.

J is TRBJ2-7 and V is TRBV28; D is uncertain. Deletions cut 6 bases from V and 3 bases from J, with 6 bases between. Germline assignment: CDR1 MDHEN and CDR2 SYDVKM. The CDR3 length is 11 residues. This CDR3 is CASSRVYEQYF. In nucleotides, the CDR3 is TGTGCCAGCAGCCGAGTCTACGAGCAGTACTTC.

This chain uses TRBV10-3 with TRBJ2-7, with 8 nucleotides matching TRBD2. The CDR3 is 15 amino acids. Germline CDR1 ENHRY, CDR2 SYGVKD. V lost 4 bases and J lost 2; bases outside the gene matches: 7. CDR3 protein: CAISGSGKNAYEQYF. In DNA, the CDR3 is TGTGCCATCAGTGGTAGCGGGAAGAACGCCTACGAGCAGTACTTC.

The J gene is TRBJ2-5, the V gene TRBV30, with D maybe TRBD2 (5 bases). CDR1 and CDR2 from the germline V gene are GTSNPN and SVGIG (reference sequence). The CDR3 covers 13 residues. Deletions cut 0 bases from V and 5 bases from J, with 10 bases between. CDR3 loop: CAWSVSRGETQYF. CDR3 bases: TGTGCCTGGAGTGTATCCCGAGGGGAGACCCAGTACTTC.

This sequence joins TRBV7-9 and TRBJ2-1, with 7 bases matching TRBD2. Germline V lookup: CDR1 SEHNR, CDR2 FQNEAQ (reference sequence). Trimming cost V 4 bases and J 2 bases; bases outside gene matches: 8. The CDR3 totals 16 residues. The CDR3 here is CASSSGLVATYNEQFF. Written as DNA, the CDR3 is TGTGCCAGCAGCTCCGGACTAGTTGCCACCTACAATGAGCAGTTCTTC.

The V call is TRBV6-4, the J call TRBJ2-2; 7 nucleotides agree with TRBD1. The V gene end was trimmed by 5 bases and the J gene end by 2 bases; junction bases not matched to a gene: 8. The germline V gene has CDR1 MRHNA and CDR2 SNTAGT. The length of the CDR3 is 16 residues. Here the CDR3 DNA reads TGTGCCAGCAGTCCCCAGGGGGATCTTAACACCGGGGAGCTGTTTTTT. Encoded protein: CASSPQGDLNTGELFF.

The V gene is TRBV7-8, the J gene TRBJ2-1; TRBD1 aligns across 7 bases. The V segment lost 6 bases and the J segment 5 bases; nucleotides outside the gene matches: 4. Looked up from germline, CDR1 is SGHVS and CDR2 is FQNEAQ. This CDR3 is 13 amino acids long. Here the CDR3 reads CASSSTGDNEQFF. CDR3 DNA sequence: TGTGCCAGCAGTTCCACAGGGGACAATGAGCAGTTCTTC.

This clone was recorded once. This chain links TRBV19 with TRBJ2-6; 8 bases fit TRBD2. J gave up 0 bases and V 7 bases, and 8 bases lay outside the gene matches. This CDR3 is 17 amino acids long. Germline V CDR1 and CDR2: LNHDA, SQIVND (reference sequence). CDR3 region: CASKRLAPRSGANVLTF. The CDR3 region has the DNA TGTGCCAGTAAACGACTAGCGCCTCGCTCTGGGGCCAACGTCCTGACTTTC.

This clone was detected a few times. In DNA form, the CDR3 reads TGTGCCAGCAGCAAGGGACAGGGGGTTCTTGGCTATGGCTACACCTTC. Its protein is CASSKGQGVLGYGYTF. The chain couples TRBV3-1 (or the pseudogene TRBV3-2) to TRBJ1-2; 11 positions agree with TRBD1. CDR3 length: 16 residues. V lost 5 bases and J lost 4; bases outside the gene matches: 9. Germline V gene lookup returns CDR1 LGHDT and CDR2 YNNKEL (reference sequence).

The V call is TRBV18, the J call TRBJ2-7; 7 bases match TRBD1. J lost 6 bases, V lost 6 bases, and 14 bases had no gene match. In germline, CDR1 is KGHSH, CDR2 LQKENI. The length of the CDR3 is 15 residues. The CDR3 coding sequence is TGTGCCAGCTCCGCCTCGGGACAGACCTCTCCCGAGCAGTACTTC. It specifies CASSASGQTSPEQYF.

The V and J genes are TRBV27 and TRBJ2-7; the D is unclear. Trimming took 5 bases from V and 0 from J, leaving 8 bases between them. The germline V gene encodes CDR1 MNHEY and CDR2 SMNVEV (reference sequence). The CDR3 runs to 13 residues. This CDR3 reads CASSRSLSYEQYF. In DNA, the CDR3 is TGTGCCAGCAGTCGTAGTCTCTCCTACGAGCAGTACTTC.

The V gene is TRBV18, the J gene TRBJ1-1, with a possible D match to TRBD1 (5 bases). Germline V gene data show CDR1 as KGHSH and CDR2 as LQKENI. Trimming took 3 bases from V and 3 from J, leaving 17 bases between them. The CDR3 length is 16 residues. The DNA for the CDR3 is TGTGCCAGCTCACCTTCGACAGCCGGGGAGGACACTGAAGCTTTCTTT. Protein sequence: CASSPSTAGEDTEAFF.

This clone has a single count. V and J are TRBV7-8 and TRBJ1-6; 8 bases map to TRBD1. Germline V gene data show CDR1 as SGHVS and CDR2 as FQNEAQ. V was clipped by 6 bases and J by 9 bases; unmatched bases: 10. This CDR3 has 15 residues. This chain's CDR3 is CASRLRGTGSSPLHF. The CDR3 DNA is TGTGCCAGCAGGCTCCGGGGGACAGGCTCTTCACCCCTCCACTTT.

This clone was seen only a few times. The J gene is TRBJ1-6, the V gene TRBV18; no definite D call. V was trimmed by 6 bases and J by 9 bases, leaving 9 bases between them. Germline V gene lookup returns CDR1 KGHSH and CDR2 LQKENI. The CDR3 covers 12 residues. The CDR3: CASSGNRSPLHF. The CDR3 DNA is TGTGCCAGCTCGGGCAATCGTTCACCCCTCCACTTT.